These T cell receptor beta chains were read from a single sample in a study of blood T cells in healthy people across ages. Each CDR3 protein gets one entry after TCRdb re-called the 5' RACE reads with MiXCR. The table includes hundreds of thousands of distinct CDR3 sequences, around 50% detected once. The material sequenced was blood. The receptor source for this set is an elderly woman in good health. CDR3s include the opening cysteine and the closing phenylalanine or tryptophan. The D gene is left open where the match is weak. Not all rows give a size; the values are once, few, many and, for expanded clones, a class.

D: -
size: -
V: TRBV6-5
J: TRBJ1-6
CDR3: CASSYTLPKSSYNSPLHF
DNA: TGTGCCAGCAGTTACACCCTGCCAAAGAGCTCCTATAATTCACCCCTCCACTTT

D: -
size: -
V: TRBV29-1
J: TRBJ2-3
CDR3: CSVIEHGTSTDTQYF
DNA: TGCAGCGTCATAGAACACGGGACTAGCACAGATACGCAGTATTTT

D: -
size: many
V: TRBV5-1
J: TRBJ1-4
CDR3: CASSTRVGGDGSGEKLFF
DNA: TGCGCCAGCAGCACCCGTGTGGGGGGAGACGGGTCTGGTGAAAAACTGTTTTTT

D: TRBD1
size: -
V: TRBV5-1
J: TRBJ2-2
CDR3: CASSPGDRGTGELFF
DNA: TGCGCCAGCAGCCCGGGGGACAGGGGCACCGGGGAGCTGTTTTTT

D: TRBD1
size: few
V: TRBV5-5
J: TRBJ1-2
CDR3: CASSTVVETGDGYTF
DNA: TGTGCCAGCAGCACCGTAGTGGAGACAGGGGATGGCTACACCTTC

D: -
size: -
V: TRBV20-1
J: TRBJ1-6
CDR3: CSANQRTVGASPLHF
DNA: TGCAGTGCTAACCAGCGGACCGTGGGGGCTTCACCCCTCCACTTT

D: -
size: many
V: TRBV7-8
J: TRBJ2-7
CDR3: CASSSVGLTTTYEQYF
DNA: TGTGCCAGCAGCTCCGTGGGCCTGACTACCACCTACGAGCAGTACTTC

D: TRBD1
size: -
V: TRBV27
J: TRBJ2-1
CDR3: CASSWGQGTYNEQFF
DNA: TGTGCCAGCAGTTGGGGACAGGGCACCTACAATGAGCAGTTCTTC

D: TRBD2
size: many
V: TRBV27
J: TRBJ2-7
CDR3: CASKGLVPYEQYF
DNA: TGTGCCAGCAAGGGACTAGTGCCCTACGAGCAGTACTTC

D: TRBD2
size: once
V: TRBV29-1
J: TRBJ2-3
CDR3: CSVGTSDITDTQYF
DNA: TGCAGCGTCGGGACTAGCGATATCACAGATACGCAGTATTTT

D: TRBD2
size: -
V: TRBV7-9
J: TRBJ2-2
CDR3: CASSTGTSLYAGELFF
DNA: TGTGCCAGCAGCACTGGGACTAGTCTTTACGCCGGGGAGCTGTTTTTT

D: -
size: many
V: TRBV2
J: TRBJ2-7
CDR3: CASTRDKVIIGYEQYF
DNA: TGTGCCAGCACTCGGGACAAGGTTATTATAGGCTACGAGCAGTACTTC

D: TRBD1
size: -
V: TRBV7-9
J: TRBJ1-2
CDR3: CASSFPSTGDYGYTF
DNA: TGTGCCAGCAGCTTCCCCTCGACAGGGGACTATGGCTACACCTTC

D: -
size: -
V: TRBV6-2/TRBV6-3
J: TRBJ1-1
CDR3: CASSALSGTPAEVAFF
DNA: TGTGCCAGCAGCGCCCTTTCCGGGACTCCAGCAGAAGTGGCTTTCTTT

D: -
size: -
V: TRBV4-1
J: TRBJ2-5
CDR3: CASGPGETQYF
DNA: TGCGCCAGCGGTCCCGGAGAGACCCAGTACTTC

D: TRBD1
size: -
V: TRBV7-2
J: TRBJ2-7
CDR3: CASSLGWTGHEQYF
DNA: TGTGCCAGCAGCTTGGGCTGGACAGGCCACGAGCAGTACTTC

D: TRBD1
size: once
V: TRBV2
J: TRBJ1-2
CDR3: CASSVGTAIDGYTF
DNA: TGTGCCAGCAGCGTTGGGACAGCGATCGATGGCTACACCTTC

D: -
size: many
V: TRBV11-2
J: TRBJ2-5
CDR3: CASSLELGGSRTQYF
DNA: TGTGCCAGCAGCTTAGAACTTGGCGGAAGCCGGACCCAGTACTTC

D: TRBD2
size: few
V: TRBV20-1
J: TRBJ2-7
CDR3: CSARGAAGRYNEQYF
DNA: TGCAGTGCTAGAGGGGCAGCGGGGCGATACAATGAGCAGTACTTC

D: -
size: -
V: TRBV4-1
J: TRBJ2-7
CDR3: CASSRDASYEQYF
DNA: TGCGCCAGCAGCCGGGACGCTTCCTACGAGCAGTACTTC

D: TRBD1
size: -
V: TRBV10-2
J: TRBJ1-5
CDR3: CASGGQGGQPQHF
DNA: TGCGCCAGCGGGGGCCAGGGGGGCCAGCCCCAGCATTTT

D: -
size: -
V: TRBV7-2
J: TRBJ2-5
CDR3: CASSFFGGIQETRYF
DNA: TGTGCCAGCAGCTTTTTCGGGGGAATCCAAGAGACCCGGTACTTC

D: -
size: many
V: TRBV20-1
J: TRBJ2-1
CDR3: CSASSSQLANEQFF
DNA: TGCAGTGCTAGCTCGTCCCAGCTAGCGAATGAGCAGTTCTTC

D: -
size: few
V: TRBV25-1
J: TRBJ1-5
CDR3: CASSASRNQPQHF
DNA: TGTGCCAGCAGTGCATCAAGAAATCAGCCCCAGCATTTT

D: -
size: many
V: TRBV18
J: TRBJ2-1
CDR3: CASSPGVGSVHEQFF
DNA: TGTGCCAGCTCACCGGGGGTAGGGTCTGTCCATGAGCAGTTCTTC

D: -
size: few
V: TRBV2
J: TRBJ2-2
CDR3: CASSPGQFTGELFF
DNA: TGTGCCAGCAGTCCCGGGCAGTTCACCGGGGAGCTGTTTTTT